These 28 T cell receptor beta chains were all obtained from the same sample, sequenced in a study of blood T cell repertoires in COVID-19. Method: immunoSEQ multiplex PCR; TCRdb's copy keeps in-frame clones and lacks some. The top ten clones hold around 2.7% of a sample with approximately 180,000 clones, about 87% of them seen once. The sequenced sample consisted of peripheral blood. The receptors originated from a man in his forties with active or convalescent COVID-19.

The V call is TRBV7-6, the J call TRBJ2-7; a possible D gene is TRBD1 (6 bases). CDR1 is SGHVS, CDR2 FNYEAQ, per germline. This CDR3 has 17 residues. Trimming removed 5 bases from V and 4 bases from J, with 24 bases in between. CDR3 sequence reads: CASSPTPDRLRPYEQYF. CDR3 nucleotides: TGTGCCAGCAGCCCTACACCTGACAGGTTACGACCTTACGAGCAGTACTTC.

This clone was recorded once. The gene calls are TRBV7-3 and TRBJ2-3; 8 bases map to TRBD2. The V segment lost 5 bases and the J segment 4 bases; nucleotides outside the gene matches: 11. The germline gives CDR1 SGHTA, CDR2 FQGTGA. There are 16 residues in the CDR3. The CDR3 region has the DNA TGTGCCAGCAGCCCAAGCGGCGGGGGGATTCCAGATACGCAGTATTTT. Translated, it gives CASSPSGGGIPDTQYF.

This clone was counted once. This chain links TRBV3-1 (or the pseudogene TRBV3-2) with TRBJ1-1; 8 bases line up with TRBD1. With 2 bases clipped from V and 11 bases from J, the junction kept 4 bases outside the gene matches. CDR3 length: 12 amino acids. Germline V CDR1 and CDR2: LGHDT, YNNKEL (reference sequence). CDR3 in amino acids: CASSQMDRAAFF. The CDR3 nucleotides read TGTGCCAGCAGCCAAATGGACAGGGCTGCTTTCTTT.

J is TRBJ2-1 and V is TRBV4-3; 9 positions agree with TRBD2. The CDR3 is 16 amino acids. The germline V gene encodes CDR1 LGHNA and CDR2 YSLEER. Trimming cost V 3 bases and J 0 bases; bases outside gene matches: 3. CDR3 amino acids: CASSQEAGGSYNEQFF. CDR3 sequence (DNA): TGCGCCAGCAGCCAGGAAGCGGGGGGCTCCTACAATGAGCAGTTCTTC.

The chain employs TRBV20-1 and TRBJ1-1; D perhaps matches TRBD1 (5 bases). CDR3 length equals 11 residues. Germline loops: CDR1 DFQATT, CDR2 SNEGSKA (reference sequence). Trimming took off 4 bases at V and 8 bases at J, with 11 bases between the two ends. The chain's CDR3 is CSATDRTEAFF. As DNA, the CDR3 is TGCAGTGCTACCGATAGGACAGAAGCTTTCTTT.

The DNA of the CDR3 is TGTGCCAGCAGTCACAATAGCAATCAGCCCCAGCATTTT. This translates into CASSHNSNQPQHF. The V gene is TRBV6-2 or TRBV6-3, the J gene TRBJ1-5; no clear D. CDR1 is MNHEY and CDR2 is SVGEGT in the germline V gene. The CDR3 runs to 13 residues. The V and J ends lost 5 bases and 0 bases respectively, with 5 bases between them.

V and J are TRBV30 and TRBJ1-1; D unresolved. The CDR3 loop spans 13 amino acids. Trimming shortened V by 4 bases and J by 4 bases, and 13 bases separated the two germline ends. Germline values: CDR1 GTSNPN, CDR2 SVGIG (reference sequence). The CDR3 here is CAWTTRLGTEAFF. The CDR3 nucleotides are TGTGCCTGGACCACAAGGCTAGGCACTGAAGCTTTCTTT. The whole variable domain, remainder taken from reference TRBV30 and TRBJ1-1, is SQTIHQWPATLVQPVGSPLSLECTVEGTSNPNLYWYRQAAGRGLQLLFYSVGIGQISSEVPQNLSASRPQDRQFILSSKKLLLSDSGFYLCAWTTRLGTEAFFGQGTRLTVV.

V and J are TRBV10-2 and TRBJ2-7; tentatively, D is TRBD2 (5 bases). Trimming took off 8 bases at V and 6 bases at J, with 20 bases between the two ends. The CDR3 is made up of 14 amino acids. Germline-derived CDR1 and CDR2 are WSHSY and SAAADI. This chain's CDR3 is CASRRGGEFSEQYF. CDR3 DNA sequence: TGCGCCAGCCGTAGAGGAGGCGAGTTTAGCGAGCAGTACTTC.

The chain has TRBV5-1 and TRBJ1-3, with 11 bases identical to TRBD1. V was pared by 5 bases and J by 2 bases, with 6 bases of the junction left unmatched. The CDR3 runs to 16 residues. Per the germline V gene, CDR1 is SGHRS and CDR2 is YFSETQ. CDR3 nucleotide sequence: TGCGCCAGCAGTAGGGACAGGGGGGTCCCTGGAAACACCATATATTTT. This codes for CASSRDRGVPGNTIYF.

This clone appeared once. The chain links TRBV7-9 to TRBJ1-4, with unresolved D. Between the trimmed V and J ends, which lost 5 bases and 3 bases, there was a span of 13 bases. CDR1 is SEHNR and CDR2 is FQNEAQ in the germline V gene (reference sequence). The CDR3 is made up of 15 amino acids. The CDR3 nucleotides are TGTGCCAGCAGCCCGGCGGGTTCTCCTAATGAAAAACTGTTTTTT. Translated: CASSPAGSPNEKLFF.

For the CDR3, the DNA is TGTGCCAGCAGTCGGACAGGGGACGAGACCCAGTACTTC. Its translation is CASSRTGDETQYF. The chain is built from TRBV7-3 and TRBJ2-5; 9 bases agree with TRBD1. Looked up from germline, CDR1 is SGHTA and CDR2 is FQGTGA. The CDR3 has 13 amino acids. The junction had 4 bases not matched to a gene; V was cut back by 6 bases and J by 5 bases.

This sequence joins TRBV13 and TRBJ1-3, with TRBD1 as a possible D gene (5 bases). CDR3 size: 15 residues. Trimming cost V 4 bases and J 4 bases, with 14 bases left between them. Germline loops: CDR1 PRHDT, CDR2 FYEKMQ (reference sequence). CDR3 protein: CASSSGLGSGNTIYF. For the CDR3, the DNA is TGTGCCAGCAGCTCAGGGTTGGGCTCCGGAAACACCATATATTTT.

The chain combines TRBV30 with TRBJ2-2; TRBD2 matches 8 bases. Unmatched junction bases numbered 0, after V lost 4 bases and J lost 5 bases. There are 12 residues in the CDR3. CDR1 is GTSNPN and CDR2 is SVGIG in the germline V gene (reference sequence). The CDR3 protein is CAWTSGTGELFF. CDR3 bases: TGTGCCTGGACTAGCGGGACCGGGGAGCTGTTTTTT.

V is TRBV9 and J is TRBJ1-1; D possibly corresponds to TRBD1 (5 bases). V lost 1 base to trimming and J lost 5 bases, with 9 bases between them. There are 13 residues in the CDR3. Per germline, CDR1 SGDLS and CDR2 YYNGEE. The CDR3, as DNA: TGTGCCAGCAGCGTATTGGAGGGGACTGAAGCTTTCTTT. Its protein is CASSVLEGTEAFF.

This chain uses TRBV5-1 with TRBJ2-7; 10 nucleotides agree with TRBD1. The CDR3 is made up of 14 amino acids. Germline CDR1 SGHRS, CDR2 YFSETQ. Trimming at V came to 4 bases and at J to 5 bases, leaving 6 bases not matched to a gene. The CDR3 sequence: CASSRDRGFDEQYF. The CDR3 nucleotides read TGCGCCAGCAGCAGGGACAGGGGTTTCGACGAGCAGTACTTC.

V is TRBV6-6 and J is TRBJ1-2; no reliable D call. The germline V and J ends were trimmed by 5 bases and 4 bases, with 5 bases remaining between them. Germline V gives CDR1 MNHNY, CDR2 SVGAGI (reference sequence). This CDR3 is built from 11 residues. The CDR3 here is CASSDTYGYTF. In DNA, the CDR3 is TGTGCCAGCAGTGACACCTATGGCTACACCTTC.

This chain's CDR3 is CASSFTQGTLTNTEAFF. The CDR3 DNA reads as TGTGCCAGCAGCTTTACACAGGGAACCCTTACGAACACTGAAGCTTTCTTT. The V gene is TRBV7-8, the J gene TRBJ1-1; D may be TRBD1 (6 bases). CDR3 length equals 17 residues. In germline, CDR1 is SGHVS, CDR2 FQNEAQ. V lost 3 bases and J 1 base, leaving 18 bases between the germline ends.

The chain carries TRBV24-1 and TRBJ2-2; TRBD1 is a possible D gene (6 bases). V gave up 8 bases and J gave up 3 bases, with 6 bases separating them. Germline V gene lookup returns CDR1 KGHDR and CDR2 SFDVKD. The CDR3 contains 12 residues. CDR3 coding DNA: TGTGCCACCAAGGGGGACACCGGGGAGCTGTTTTTT. Translation gives CATKGDTGELFF.

The rearrangement joins TRBV28 to TRBJ2-3, with TRBD2 matching over 10 bases. Trimming cost V 1 base and J 4 bases; bases outside gene matches: 14. The germline V gene has CDR1 MDHEN and CDR2 SYDVKM. The CDR3 consists of 19 residues. This chain's CDR3 is CASSLLPSGGPTRADTQYF. CDR3 bases: TGTGCCAGCAGTTTATTACCTAGCGGGGGCCCAACCCGGGCAGATACGCAGTATTTT.

V gene TRBV19 combines with J gene TRBJ1-5; D possibly corresponds to TRBD1 (6 bases). Germline lookup yields CDR1 LNHDA and CDR2 SQIVND (reference sequence). This CDR3 contains 13 residues. V was shortened by 4 bases and J by 3 bases, with 7 bases between the two germline ends. The CDR3: CASSRTDNQPQHF. The CDR3 DNA reads as TGTGCCAGTAGTAGGACAGACAATCAGCCCCAGCATTTT.

The chain uses TRBV5-1 and TRBJ1-1, with D possibly matching TRBD1 (5 bases). Germline CDR1 SGHRS, CDR2 YFSETQ. The CDR3 spans 13 residues. Trimming removed 2 bases from V and 4 bases from J, with 9 bases in between. CDR3 region: CASSFRGGTEAFF. CDR3 bases: TGCGCCAGCAGCTTCCGGGGGGGCACTGAAGCTTTCTTT.

The chain combines TRBV21-1 with TRBJ1-2. TRBV21-1 is listed as a pseudogene. The CDR3 has 16 residues. The DNA for the CDR3 is TGTGCCAGCAGCAAAGTAGCGGGGGCGAGAAACTATGGCTACACCTTC. This translates into CASSKVAGARNYGYTF.

The chain carries TRBV7-6 and TRBJ2-7, with D uncertain. This CDR3 region has 12 residues. Trimming took 2 bases from V and 4 from J, leaving 6 bases between them. Germline CDR1 is SGHVS and CDR2 is FNYEAQ. CDR3 protein: CASSLYGYEQYF. In DNA, the CDR3 is TGTGCCAGCAGCTTATACGGGTACGAGCAGTACTTC. The whole variable domain, remainder taken from reference TRBV7-6 and TRBJ2-7, is GAGVSQSPRYKVTKRGQDVALRCDPISGHVSLYWYRQALGQGPEFLTYFNYEAQQDKSGLPNDRFSAERPEGSISTLTIQRTEQRDSAMYRCASSLYGYEQYFGPGTRLTVT.

This clone was picked up one time. This chain links TRBV2 with TRBJ2-7; TRBD1 matches at 10 bases. Losses at the gene ends were 6 bases for V and 3 bases for J; bases not matched to a gene: 5. The CDR3 sequence is 14 residues long. Germline loops: CDR1 SNHLY, CDR2 FYNNEI. CDR3 loop: CASRWTGGDYEQYF. DNA of the CDR3: TGTGCCAGCAGGTGGACAGGGGGGGACTACGAGCAGTACTTC.

The chain links TRBV4-1 to TRBJ2-1; 11 nucleotides agree with TRBD2. This CDR3 is built from 17 residues. CDR1 is MGHRA, CDR2 YSYEKL, per germline. V shed 0 bases and J 8 bases; nucleotides not matched to a gene: 9. CDR3: CASSQDGSSGGADEQFF. Here the CDR3 DNA reads TGCGCCAGCAGCCAAGATGGGAGTAGCGGGGGGGCCGATGAGCAGTTCTTC.

This chain links TRBV6-1 with TRBJ1-5; no firm D call. V gave up 2 bases and J gave up 3 bases, with 11 bases separating them. CDR3 length equals 15 residues. Per germline, CDR1 MNHNS and CDR2 SASEGT. The CDR3 DNA follows: TGTGCCAGCAGTGAAAATCAGATTCTCAATCAGCCCCAGCATTTT. Translating it yields CASSENQILNQPQHF.

The V gene is TRBV6-5, the J gene TRBJ1-1; a weak D match, TRBD1 (6 bases). Per germline, CDR1 MNHEY and CDR2 SVGAGI. The CDR3 covers 13 residues. V gave up 7 bases and J gave up 3 bases, with 12 bases separating them. Written as DNA, the CDR3 is TGTGCCAGCACACGACAGGTCTACACTGAAGCTTTCTTT. This sequence encodes CASTRQVYTEAFF.

The chain combines TRBV6-5 with TRBJ1-5; the match to TRBD1 covers 7 bases. CDR1 is MNHEY, CDR2 SVGAGI, per germline. V trimming: 10 bases; J trimming: 4 bases; junction bases outside the gene matches: 13. The CDR3 contains 15 residues. As DNA, the CDR3 is TGTGCCACCGTGGCAACGACAGGGCGGAATCAGCCCCAGCATTTT. Residues: CATVATTGRNQPQHF.